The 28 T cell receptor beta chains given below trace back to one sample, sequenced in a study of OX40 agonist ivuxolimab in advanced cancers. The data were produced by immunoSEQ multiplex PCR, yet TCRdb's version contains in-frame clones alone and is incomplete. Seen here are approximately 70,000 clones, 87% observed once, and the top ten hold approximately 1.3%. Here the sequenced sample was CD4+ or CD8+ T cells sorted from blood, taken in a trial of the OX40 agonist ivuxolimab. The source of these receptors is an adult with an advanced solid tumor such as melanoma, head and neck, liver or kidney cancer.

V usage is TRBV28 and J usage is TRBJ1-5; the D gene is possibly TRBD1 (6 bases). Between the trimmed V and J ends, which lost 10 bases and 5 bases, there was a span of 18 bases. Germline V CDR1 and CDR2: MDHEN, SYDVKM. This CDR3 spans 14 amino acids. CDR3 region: CANGGRGGYQPQHF. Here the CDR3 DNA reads TGTGCCAACGGAGGCAGGGGCGGCTATCAGCCCCAGCATTTT.

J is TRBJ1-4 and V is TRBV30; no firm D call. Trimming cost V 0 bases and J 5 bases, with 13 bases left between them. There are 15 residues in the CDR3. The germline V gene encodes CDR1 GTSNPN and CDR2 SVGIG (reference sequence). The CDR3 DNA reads TGTGCCTGGAGTGTAGGGCTCACCGGCAATGAAAAACTGTTTTTT. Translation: CAWSVGLTGNEKLFF.

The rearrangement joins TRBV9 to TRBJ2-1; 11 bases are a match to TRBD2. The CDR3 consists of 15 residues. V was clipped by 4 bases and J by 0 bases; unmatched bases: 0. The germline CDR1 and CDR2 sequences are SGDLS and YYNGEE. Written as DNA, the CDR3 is TGTGCCAGCAGCACTAGCGGGAGCTCCTACAATGAGCAGTTCTTC. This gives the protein CASSTSGSSYNEQFF.

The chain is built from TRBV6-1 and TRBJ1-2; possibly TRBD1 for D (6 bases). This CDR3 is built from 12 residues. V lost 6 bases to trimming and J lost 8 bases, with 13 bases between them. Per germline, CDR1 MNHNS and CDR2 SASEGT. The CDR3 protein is CASRRGGEGYTF. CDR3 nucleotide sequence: TGTGCCAGCAGGAGGGGGGGAGAAGGCTACACCTTC.

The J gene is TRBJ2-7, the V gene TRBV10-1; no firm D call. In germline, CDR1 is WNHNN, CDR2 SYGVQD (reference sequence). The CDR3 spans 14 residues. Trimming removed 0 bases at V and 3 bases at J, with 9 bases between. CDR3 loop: CASSESRVGYEQYF. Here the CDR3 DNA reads TGCGCCAGCAGTGAGTCAAGGGTCGGCTACGAGCAGTACTTC.

CDR3 protein: CASSEAEGNIYEQYF. Written as DNA, the CDR3 is TGTGCCAGCAGTGAAGCTGAGGGGAATATCTACGAGCAGTACTTC. This rearrangement joins TRBV2 to TRBJ2-7, with D tentatively TRBD1 or TRBD2 (5 bases each). In germline, CDR1 is SNHLY, CDR2 FYNNEI. The CDR3 covers 15 residues. The V gene lost 0 bases and the J gene lost 3 bases, with 12 bases spanning the gap.

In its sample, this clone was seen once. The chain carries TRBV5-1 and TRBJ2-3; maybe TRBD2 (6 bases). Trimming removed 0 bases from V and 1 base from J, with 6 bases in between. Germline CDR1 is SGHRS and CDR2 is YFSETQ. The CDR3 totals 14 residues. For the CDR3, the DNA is TGCGCCAGCAGCTTGGCTAGCGGCACAGATACGCAGTATTTT. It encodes CASSLASGTDTQYF.

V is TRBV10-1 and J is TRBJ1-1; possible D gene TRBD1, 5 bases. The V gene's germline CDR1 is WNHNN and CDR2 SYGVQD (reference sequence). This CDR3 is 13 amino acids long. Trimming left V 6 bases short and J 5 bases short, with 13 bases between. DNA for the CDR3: TGCGCCAGCAGCAGCTCAAGGGGAACTGAAGCTTTCTTT. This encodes CASSSSRGTEAFF.

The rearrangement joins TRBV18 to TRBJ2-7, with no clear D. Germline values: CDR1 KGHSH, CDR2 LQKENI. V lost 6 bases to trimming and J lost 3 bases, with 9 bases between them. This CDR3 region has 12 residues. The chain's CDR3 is CASSLDFYEQYF. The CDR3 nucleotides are TGTGCCAGCTCGTTAGACTTCTACGAGCAGTACTTC.

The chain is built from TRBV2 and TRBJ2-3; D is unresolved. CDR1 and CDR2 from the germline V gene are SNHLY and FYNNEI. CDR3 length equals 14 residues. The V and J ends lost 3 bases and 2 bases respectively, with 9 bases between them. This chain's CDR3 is CASSDSSVTDTQYF. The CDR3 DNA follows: TGTGCCAGCAGTGACAGTTCGGTCACAGATACGCAGTATTTT.

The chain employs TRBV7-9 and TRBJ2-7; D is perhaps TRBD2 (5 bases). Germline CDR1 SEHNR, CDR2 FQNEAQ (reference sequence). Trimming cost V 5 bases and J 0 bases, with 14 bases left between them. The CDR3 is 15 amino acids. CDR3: CASSPRSGSSYEQYF. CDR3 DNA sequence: TGTGCCAGCAGCCCTCGTTCGGGGAGCTCCTACGAGCAGTACTTC.

This chain's CDR3 is CASSPRTGGAHEQYF. The CDR3 nucleotides read TGCGCCAGCAGCCCGAGGACAGGTGGTGCCCACGAGCAGTACTTC. The rearrangement joins TRBV5-1 to TRBJ2-7, with 7 bases aligning to TRBD1. From germline, CDR1 is SGHRS and CDR2 YFSETQ. Trimming took 4 bases from V and 5 from J; bases not matched to a gene: 12. The CDR3 has 15 residues.

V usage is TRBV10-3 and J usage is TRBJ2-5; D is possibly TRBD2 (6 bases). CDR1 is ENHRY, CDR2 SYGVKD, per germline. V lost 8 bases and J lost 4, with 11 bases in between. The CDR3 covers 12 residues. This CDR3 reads CAIGGDGETQYF. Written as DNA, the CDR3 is TGTGCCATCGGAGGGGATGGAGAGACCCAGTACTTC.

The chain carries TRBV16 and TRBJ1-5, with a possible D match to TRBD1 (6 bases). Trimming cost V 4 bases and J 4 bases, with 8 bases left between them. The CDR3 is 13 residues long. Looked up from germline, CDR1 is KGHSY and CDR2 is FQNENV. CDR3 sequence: CASSPQGNQPQHF. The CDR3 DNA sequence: TGTGCCAGCAGCCCACAGGGTAATCAGCCCCAGCATTTT.

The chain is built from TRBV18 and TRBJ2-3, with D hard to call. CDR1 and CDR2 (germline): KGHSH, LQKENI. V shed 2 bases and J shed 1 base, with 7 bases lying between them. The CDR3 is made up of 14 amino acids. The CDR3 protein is CASSPSDRTDTQYF. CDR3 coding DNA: TGTGCCAGCTCACCATCGGACCGCACAGATACGCAGTATTTT.

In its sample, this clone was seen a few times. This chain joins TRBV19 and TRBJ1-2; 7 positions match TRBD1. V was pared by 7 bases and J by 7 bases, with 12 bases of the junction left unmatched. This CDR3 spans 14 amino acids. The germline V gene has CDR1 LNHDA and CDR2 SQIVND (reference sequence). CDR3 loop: CASTLTGPGGGYTF. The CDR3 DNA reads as TGTGCCAGTACCTTGACAGGGCCGGGAGGTGGCTACACCTTC.

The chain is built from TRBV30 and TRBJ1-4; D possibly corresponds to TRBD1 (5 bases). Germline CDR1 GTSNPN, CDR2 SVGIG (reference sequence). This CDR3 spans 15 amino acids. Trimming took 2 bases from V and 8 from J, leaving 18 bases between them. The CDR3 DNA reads TGTGCCTGGAGTCCGGGGGAGGGGTTAGGAGAAAAACTGTTTTTT. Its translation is CAWSPGEGLGEKLFF.

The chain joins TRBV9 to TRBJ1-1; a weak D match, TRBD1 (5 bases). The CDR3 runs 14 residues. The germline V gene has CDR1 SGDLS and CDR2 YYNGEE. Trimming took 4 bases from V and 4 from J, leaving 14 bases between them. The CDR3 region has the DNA TGTGCCAGCAGCCCCGGCCCAGGGAGCACTGAAGCTTTCTTT. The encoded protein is CASSPGPGSTEAFF.

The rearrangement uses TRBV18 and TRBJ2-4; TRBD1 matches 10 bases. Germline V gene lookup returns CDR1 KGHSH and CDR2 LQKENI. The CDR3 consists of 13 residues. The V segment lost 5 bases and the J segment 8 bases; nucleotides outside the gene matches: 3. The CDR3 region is CASSGTGEDIQYF. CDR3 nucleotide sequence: TGTGCCAGCTCAGGGACAGGGGAGGACATTCAGTACTTC. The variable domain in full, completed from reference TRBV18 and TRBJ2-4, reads NAGVMQNPRHLVRRRGQEARLRCSPMKGHSHVYWYRQLPEEGLKFMVYLQKENIIDESGMPKERFSAEFPKEGPSILRIQQVVRGDSAAYFCASSGTGEDIQYFGAGTRLSVL.

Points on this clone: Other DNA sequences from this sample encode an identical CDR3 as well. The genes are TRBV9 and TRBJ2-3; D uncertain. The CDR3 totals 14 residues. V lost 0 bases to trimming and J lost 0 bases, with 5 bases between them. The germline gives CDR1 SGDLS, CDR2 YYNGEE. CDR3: CASSVASSTDTQYF. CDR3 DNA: TGTGCCAGCAGCGTAGCCAGTAGCACAGATACGCAGTATTTT. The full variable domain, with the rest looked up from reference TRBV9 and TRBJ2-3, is DSGVTQTPKHLITATGQRVTLRCSPRSGDLSVYWYQQSLDQGLQFLIQYYNGEERAKGNILERFSAQQFPDLHSELNLSSLELGDSALYFCASSVASSTDTQYFGPGTRLTVL.

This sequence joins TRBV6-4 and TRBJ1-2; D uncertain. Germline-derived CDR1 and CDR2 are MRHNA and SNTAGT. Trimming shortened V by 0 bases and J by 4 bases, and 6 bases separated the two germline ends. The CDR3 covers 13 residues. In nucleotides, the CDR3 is TGTGCCAGCAGTGACTCGATCGGCTATGGCTACACCTTC. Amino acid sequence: CASSDSIGYGYTF.

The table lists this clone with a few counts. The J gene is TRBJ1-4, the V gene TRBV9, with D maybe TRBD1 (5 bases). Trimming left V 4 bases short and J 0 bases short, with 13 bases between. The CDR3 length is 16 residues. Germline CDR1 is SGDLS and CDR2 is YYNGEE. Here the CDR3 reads CASSPGTAATNEKLFF. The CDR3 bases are TGTGCCAGCAGCCCTGGGACGGCCGCAACTAATGAAAAACTGTTTTTT.

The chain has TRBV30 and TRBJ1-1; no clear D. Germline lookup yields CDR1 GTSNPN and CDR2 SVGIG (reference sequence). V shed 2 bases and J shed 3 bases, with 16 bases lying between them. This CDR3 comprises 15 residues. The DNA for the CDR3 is TGTGCCTGGAGTAGGGCAGCCGGCGGGGACACTGAAGCTTTCTTT. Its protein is CAWSRAAGGDTEAFF.

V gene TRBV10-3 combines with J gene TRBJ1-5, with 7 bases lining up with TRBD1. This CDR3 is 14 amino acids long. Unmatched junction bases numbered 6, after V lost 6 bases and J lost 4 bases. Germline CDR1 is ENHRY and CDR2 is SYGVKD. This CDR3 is CAISRQGGNQPQHF. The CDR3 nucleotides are TGTGCCATCAGCAGACAGGGAGGGAATCAGCCCCAGCATTTT.

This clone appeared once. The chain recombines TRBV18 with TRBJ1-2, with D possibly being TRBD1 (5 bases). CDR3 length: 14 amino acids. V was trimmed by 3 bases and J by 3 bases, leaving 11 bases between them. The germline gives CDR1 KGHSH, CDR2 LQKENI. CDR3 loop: CASSPAQDDYGYTF. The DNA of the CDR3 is TGTGCCAGCTCACCTGCACAGGATGACTATGGCTACACCTTC.

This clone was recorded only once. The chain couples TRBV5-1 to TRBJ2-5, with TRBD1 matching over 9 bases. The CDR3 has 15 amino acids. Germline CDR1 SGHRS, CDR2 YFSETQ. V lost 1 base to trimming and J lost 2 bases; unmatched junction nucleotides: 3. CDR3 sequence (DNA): TGCGCCAGCAGCTTGAGTGGACAGGGGCAAGAGACCCAGTACTTC. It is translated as CASSLSGQGQETQYF.

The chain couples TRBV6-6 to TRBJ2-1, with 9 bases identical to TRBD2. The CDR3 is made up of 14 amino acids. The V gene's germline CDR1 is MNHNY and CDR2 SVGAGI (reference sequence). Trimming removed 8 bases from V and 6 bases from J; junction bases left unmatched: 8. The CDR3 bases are TGTGCCAGCCAAGCGGGGGGCCGGCTCAATGAGCAGTTCTTC. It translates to CASQAGGRLNEQFF.

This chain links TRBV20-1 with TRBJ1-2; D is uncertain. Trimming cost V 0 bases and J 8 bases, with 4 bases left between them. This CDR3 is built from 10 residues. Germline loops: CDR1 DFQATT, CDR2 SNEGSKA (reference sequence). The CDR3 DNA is TGCAGTGCTAGAGATTGGGGCTACACCTTC. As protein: CSARDWGYTF.